The entry that follows covers one T cell receptor beta chain sequence. Its target is unknown. Clones were read by immunoSEQ multiplex PCR, and TCRdb kept only the in-frame ones, dropping some. The table includes roughly 380,000 clones, 88% detected once. The record originates from a study of Ad26.COV2.S vaccination and SARS-CoV-2 variants. The study, taken as a whole, reports: Considerable breadth of spike-specific CD8+ and CD4+ T cell responses has reportedly been documented following vaccination. The analyses of TCR breadth and depth may have understated the size of total T cell responses. Those who received vaccine or placebo ended up with similar non-spike TCR breadth.

This CDR3 has 15 residues. The germline gives CDR1 MNHEY, CDR2 SVGAGI. Trimming took 8 bases from V and 3 from J; bases not matched to a gene: 13. This sample's treatment: approximately 18 received Ad26.COV2.S at low or high dose, single or two shots; a few received placebo; per-sample allocation not given. Day 63 following the first vaccine or placebo injection was when the samples were taken. The clonotype comes from a person aged 18 to 65 who received the Ad26.COV2.S COVID-19 vaccine or a placebo. The rearrangement links TRBV6-5 to TRBJ2-7; 7 bases agree with TRBD2. Sequenced here: peripheral blood, sampled in a trial of Ad26.COV2.S vaccine versus placebo. Here the CDR3 DNA reads TGTGCCAGCGGCCGCCGGGACTACAATCGCTACGAGCAGTACTTC. This gives the protein CASGRRDYNRYEQYF.